This entry is about one T cell receptor beta chain. Its antigen is undetermined. The table came from immunoSEQ multiplex PCR; TCRdb's copy has only in-frame clones and leaves some out. This sample contains about 140,000 clones. The record originates from a study of T cell responses to AZD1222 COVID-19 vaccine. Points from the study as a whole: Just 5 to 7 people given AZD1222 tested seropositive at baseline. Epitopes outside B.1.351 and B.1.1.7 mutated regions reportedly drew nearly half of spike TCRs.

The sample was peripheral blood. This clonotype originated in an adult in good health.

Written as DNA, the CDR3 is TGTGCCAGCAGTGGTGACAGGGGGCCTGTTGACGAGCAGTACTTC. This translates into CASSGDRGPVDEQYF. V and J are TRBV28 and TRBJ2-7; the match to TRBD1 covers 10 bases. Germline values: CDR1 MDHEN, CDR2 SYDVKM. V lost 5 bases and J lost 5; bases outside the gene matches: 9. This CDR3 contains 15 residues.